This TCR beta chain was identified during a study of blood T cells in healthy people across ages. Study-wide results and caveats: Strongly correlated with naive T cell percentage was TCR beta diversity.

A note on this clonotype: Antigen specificity is unknown.

The second PCR ran about 6 to 11 cycles with a sample-barcoded 5' primer and J-beta primers. TCRdb re-analysed the 5' RACE reads in MiXCR, keeping a single row per CDR3 protein. The sample contains some 320,000 distinct CDR3 sequences, 27% of which appear only once. The CDR3 extends over 14 amino acids. Trimming cost V 3 bases and J 2 bases, with 9 bases left between them. Peripheral blood was drawn, roughly 10 milliliters per donor. Isolating PBMCs gave at least 6 million of these cells per sample. The extraction recovered at least 5 micrograms of total RNA per sample. The chain carries TRBV12-3 or TRBV12-4 and TRBJ2-3; D call uncertain. Input material: blood. The clonotype was recovered from a woman between 70 and 85 years old in good health. CDR3 nucleotide sequence: TGTGCCAGCAGTTTGTTGGTTTCCACAGATACGCAGTATTTT. Encoded protein: CASSLLVSTDTQYF.